This is a list of T cell receptor beta chains from one sample in a study of blood T cell repertoires in COVID-19. TCRdb's copy holds only in-frame clones and misses some; the assay was immunoSEQ multiplex PCR. The top ten hold 3% to 3.5% of the sample, which has around 150,000 clones, roughly 85% seen once. The sequencing input was peripheral blood. These receptors were collected from a human donor with acute or convalescent COVID-19. The donor label of this sample is uncertain. Each CDR3 is given with its conserved first and last residue. A D gene is named only where the DNA matches it firmly. Only some rows state a clone size, as once, few, many or a class for expanded clones.

14	TRBV2	TRBJ1-4	TRBD1	NA	CASSLQGVGEKLFF	TGTGCCAGCAGCCTTCAGGGGGTGGGAGAAAAACTGTTTTTT
17	TRBV10-1	TRBJ2-1	TRBD1	NA	CASSELVGQGLYNEQFF	TGCGCCAGCAGTGAGCTGGTGGGACAGGGGCTCTACAATGAGCAGTTCTTC
13	TRBV30	TRBJ2-7	TRBD1	NA	CAWDRDRGYEQYF	TGTGCCTGGGACCGGGACAGGGGGTACGAGCAGTACTTC
17	TRBV19	TRBJ1-5	TRBD1	NA	CASSTPLTGYSNQPQHF	TGTGCCAGTAGTACACCCTTGACAGGGTATAGCAATCAGCCCCAGCATTTT
17	TRBV5-4	TRBJ2-3	TRBD2	many	CASSSTRTSGGTDTQYF	TGTGCCAGCAGCTCAACTCGGACTAGCGGTGGCACAGATACGCAGTATTTT
15	TRBV7-2	TRBJ2-2	TRBD1	once	CASSLGQMNTGELFF	TGTGCCAGCAGCTTGGGACAGATGAACACCGGGGAGCTGTTTTTT
15	TRBV7-9	TRBJ2-1	TRBD1	NA	CASSFTGTGYHEQFF	TGTGCCAGCAGCTTTACCGGGACAGGGTACCATGAGCAGTTCTTC
15	TRBV19	TRBJ1-5	TRBD1	NA	CASSADRVGVRAQHF	TGTGCCAGTAGCGCCGACAGGGTTGGAGTGAGGGCCCAGCATTTT
14	TRBV5-4	TRBJ1-3	NA	NA	CASSLQGSGNTIYF	TGTGCCAGCAGCTTACAGGGTTCTGGAAACACCATATATTTT
14	TRBV18	TRBJ2-1	NA	NA	CASSPGAHYNEQFF	TGTGCCAGCTCACCAGGAGCGCACTACAATGAGCAGTTCTTC
13	TRBV6-1	TRBJ1-1	TRBD1	NA	CASSDRTGGRAFF	TGTGCCAGCAGTGACCGGACAGGGGGGAGAGCTTTCTTT
18	TRBV11-2	TRBJ2-3	TRBD1	NA	CASSPRRRGTSSTDTQYF	TGTGCCAGCAGCCCCCGACGCAGGGGGACCTCTAGCACAGATACGCAGTATTTT
15	TRBV23-1	TRBJ1-5	NA	NA	CASSQSPLCNQPQHF	TGCGCCAGCAGTCAATCCCCCCTTTGTAATCAGCCCCAGCATTTT
13	TRBV19	TRBJ1-1	TRBD1	NA	CASSNRGRTEAFF	TGTGCCAGTAGTAACAGGGGGCGAACTGAAGCTTTCTTT
15	TRBV4-1	TRBJ1-1	NA	NA	CASSQGQYMNTEAFF	TGCGCCAGCAGCCAAGGGCAGTACATGAACACTGAAGCTTTCTTT
12	TRBV6-2/TRBV6-3	TRBJ1-1	NA	NA	CASSYTDSKAFF	TGTGCCAGCAGTTACACGGACAGCAAAGCTTTCTTT
12	TRBV30	TRBJ1-2	NA	NA	CALRQPNYGYTF	TGTGCCTTGAGACAGCCTAACTATGGCTACACCTTC
14	TRBV2	TRBJ2-2	TRBD1	NA	CASSRQGNAGELFF	TGTGCCAGCAGTCGACAGGGGAACGCCGGGGAGCTGTTTTTT
16	TRBV19	TRBJ1-4	TRBD1	NA	CASRLTGRRPNEKLFF	TGTGCCAGTAGATTGACAGGGCGGCGGCCTAATGAAAAACTGTTTTTT
14	TRBV30	TRBJ1-5	TRBD1	NA	CAWSLGTGDQPQHF	TGTGCCTGGAGTCTCGGGACAGGGGATCAGCCCCAGCATTTT
19	TRBV19	TRBJ1-2	TRBD1	NA	CASTKNRDRASLGDYGYTF	TGTGCCAGTACCAAAAACCGGGACAGGGCCTCCTTGGGTGACTATGGCTACACCTTC
13	TRBV25-1	TRBJ1-2	NA	NA	CASSRTAAYGYTF	TGTGCCAGCAGTAGGACAGCGGCCTATGGCTACACCTTC
19	TRBV5-1	TRBJ2-3	NA	few	CASSLPFPSTLEGADTQYF	TGCGCCAGCAGCTTGCCTTTTCCCTCGACCCTCGAAGGGGCAGATACGCAGTATTTT
16	TRBV29-1	TRBJ1-1	TRBD1	NA	CSASPGGQGLATEAFF	TGCAGCGCTTCCCCCGGGGGACAGGGGTTGGCCACTGAAGCTTTCTTT
16	TRBV11-2	TRBJ2-7	TRBD1	many	CASSPLGGRGHYEQYF	TGTGCCAGCAGCCCATTGGGGGGCAGGGGGCACTACGAGCAGTACTTC
15	TRBV4-1	TRBJ1-3	NA	NA	CASSQGLQSGNTIYF	TGCGCCAGCAGCCAAGGGTTGCAGTCTGGAAACACCATATATTTT